The present TCR beta chain was sequenced within a study of blood T cell repertoires in COVID-19. Across the whole study: From T cells, B-cell-depleted T cells, or PBMCs came the material, which was cDNA or gDNA.

TCRdb keeps only in-frame clones here, not all; method: immunoSEQ multiplex PCR. The data show fewer than 250,000 clones, roughly 85% seen once. Germline CDR1 MNHEY, CDR2 SVGAGI. Trimming pared 6 bases from V and 7 bases from J, leaving 12 bases between. The CDR3 sequence is 13 residues long. About this clone itself: In the same sample, other DNA sequences code for this CDR3.

The sample comprised peripheral blood. The TCR originated in a woman aged 40 to 49 with active or convalescent COVID-19. The chain links TRBV6-5 to TRBJ2-2, with a weak D call TRBD2 (5 bases). As DNA, the CDR3 is TGTGCCAGCAGGGTCGGGGTTAACGGGGAGCTGTTTTTT. Its translation: CASRVGVNGELFF.